This TCR beta chain was observed in a study of shared clonotypes between healthy human individuals. Study-wide results and limits: Compared with memory subsets, naive subsets generally had larger estimated richness. Sequencing of the sorted subsets was shown by rarefaction to be incomplete despite large depth.

The data were produced by immunoSEQ multiplex PCR, yet TCRdb's version contains in-frame clones alone and is incomplete. The data show approximately 2.3 million clones, 93% seen once. Every donor was a Caucasian adult from Nashville, Tennessee. The germline gives CDR1 MDHEN, CDR2 SYDVKM. The V end was cut by 11 bases, the J end by 5 bases, with 12 bases between. The CDR3 runs 12 residues. On this clone itself: Its antigen is as yet unknown.

The rearrangement uses TRBV28 and TRBJ1-4, with TRBD1 as a possible D gene (5 bases). The sample comprised naive CD4+ T cells from PBMCs. Regarding subset: CD45RA+ positively selected. This sequence was found in a man younger than 35 in good health. Some clones in this sample may be carry-over from other donors' samples. CDR3 protein: CAAGGGNEKLFF. In DNA form, the CDR3 reads TGTGCCGCCGGGGGAGGGAATGAAAAACTGTTTTTT.